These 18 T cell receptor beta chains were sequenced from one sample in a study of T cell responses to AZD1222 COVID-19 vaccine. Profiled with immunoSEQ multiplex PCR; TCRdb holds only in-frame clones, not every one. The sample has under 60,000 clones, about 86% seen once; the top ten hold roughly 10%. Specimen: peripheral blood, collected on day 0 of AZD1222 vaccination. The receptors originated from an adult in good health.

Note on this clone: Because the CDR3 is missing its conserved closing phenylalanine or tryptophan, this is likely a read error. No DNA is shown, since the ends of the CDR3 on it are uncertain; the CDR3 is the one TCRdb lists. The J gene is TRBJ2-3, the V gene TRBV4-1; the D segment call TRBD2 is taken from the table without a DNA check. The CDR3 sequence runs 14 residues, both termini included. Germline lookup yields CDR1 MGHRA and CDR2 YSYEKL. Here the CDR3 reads CASSHADSQREYSL.

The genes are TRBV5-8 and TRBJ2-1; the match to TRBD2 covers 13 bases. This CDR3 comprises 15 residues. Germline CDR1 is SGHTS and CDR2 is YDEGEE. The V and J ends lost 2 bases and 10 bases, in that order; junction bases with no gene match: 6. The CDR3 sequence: CASSFGLAGVEEQFF. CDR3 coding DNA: TGTGCCAGCAGCTTCGGACTAGCGGGAGTCGAGGAGCAGTTCTTC.

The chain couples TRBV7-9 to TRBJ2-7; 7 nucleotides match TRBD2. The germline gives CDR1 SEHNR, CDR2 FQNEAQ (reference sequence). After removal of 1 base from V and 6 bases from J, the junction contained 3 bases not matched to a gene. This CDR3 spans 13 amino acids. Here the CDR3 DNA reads TGTGCCAGCAGCTTAGTTTCGGGGGGCGAGCAGTACTTC. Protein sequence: CASSLVSGGEQYF.

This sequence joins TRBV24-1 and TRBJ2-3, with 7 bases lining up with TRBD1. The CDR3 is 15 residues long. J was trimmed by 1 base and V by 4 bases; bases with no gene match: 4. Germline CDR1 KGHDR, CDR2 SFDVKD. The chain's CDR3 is CATSEDGTGTDTQYF. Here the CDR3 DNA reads TGTGCCACCAGTGAGGATGGGACAGGCACAGATACGCAGTATTTT.

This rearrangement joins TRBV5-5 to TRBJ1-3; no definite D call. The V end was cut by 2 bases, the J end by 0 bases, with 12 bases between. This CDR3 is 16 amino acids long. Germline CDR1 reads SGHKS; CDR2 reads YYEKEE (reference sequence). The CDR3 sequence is CASSFAGRTSGNTIYF. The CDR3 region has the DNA TGTGCCAGCAGCTTCGCTGGCCGAACCTCTGGAAACACCATATATTTT.

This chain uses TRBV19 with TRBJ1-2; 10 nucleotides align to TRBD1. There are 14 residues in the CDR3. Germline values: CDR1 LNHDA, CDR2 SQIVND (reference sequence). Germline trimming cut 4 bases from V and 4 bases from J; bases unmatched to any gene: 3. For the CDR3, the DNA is TGTGCCAGTAGTAGCGGGACAGGGGCCTATGGCTACACCTTC. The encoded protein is CASSSGTGAYGYTF.

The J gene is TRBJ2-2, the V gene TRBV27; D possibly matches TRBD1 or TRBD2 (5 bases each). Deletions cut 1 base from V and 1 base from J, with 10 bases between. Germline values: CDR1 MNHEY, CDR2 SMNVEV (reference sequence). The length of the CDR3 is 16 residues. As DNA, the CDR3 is TGTGCCAGCAGTTTATTGACGGGGCTGAACACCGGGGAGCTGTTTTTT. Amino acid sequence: CASSLLTGLNTGELFF.

DNA of the CDR3: TGCACCAGCAGCCAATGGGGCAACACCGGGGAGCTGTTTTTT. This encodes CTSSQWGNTGELFF. The chain carries TRBV1 and TRBJ2-2; TRBD1, the table's D call, lacks a check against the DNA. TRBV1 is noted as a pseudogene. This CDR3 spans 14 amino acids.

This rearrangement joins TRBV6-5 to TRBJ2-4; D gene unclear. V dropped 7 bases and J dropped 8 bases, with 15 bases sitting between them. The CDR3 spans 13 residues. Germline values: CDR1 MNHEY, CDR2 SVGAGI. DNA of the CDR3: TGTGCCAGCACCCATCCGGCGTTGGACATTCAGTACTTC. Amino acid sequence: CASTHPALDIQYF.

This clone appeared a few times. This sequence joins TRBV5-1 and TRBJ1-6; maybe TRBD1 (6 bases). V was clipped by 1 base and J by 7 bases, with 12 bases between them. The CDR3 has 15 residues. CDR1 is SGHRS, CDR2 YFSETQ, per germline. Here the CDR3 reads CASSLLQGSNSPLHF. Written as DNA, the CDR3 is TGCGCCAGCAGCTTGCTACAGGGTTCCAATTCACCCCTCCACTTT.

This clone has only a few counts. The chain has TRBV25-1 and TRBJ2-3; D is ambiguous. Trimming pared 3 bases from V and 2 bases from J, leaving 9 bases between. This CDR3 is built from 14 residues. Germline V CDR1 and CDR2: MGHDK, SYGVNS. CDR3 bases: TGTGCCAGCAGTGATTTCAAAACCACAGATACGCAGTATTTT. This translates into CASSDFKTTDTQYF.

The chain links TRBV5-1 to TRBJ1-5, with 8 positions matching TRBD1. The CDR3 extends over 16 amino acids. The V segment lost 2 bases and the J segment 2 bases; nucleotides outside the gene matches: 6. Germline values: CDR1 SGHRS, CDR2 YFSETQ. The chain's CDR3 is CASSFGTGAGNQPQHF. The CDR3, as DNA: TGCGCCAGCAGCTTCGGGACAGGAGCTGGCAATCAGCCCCAGCATTTT. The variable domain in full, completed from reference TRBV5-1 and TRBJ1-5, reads KAGVTQTPRYLIKTRGQQVTLSCSPISGHRSVSWYQQTPGQGLQFLFEYFSETQRNKGNFPGRFSGRQFSNSRSEMNVSTLELGDSALYLCASSFGTGAGNQPQHFGDGTRLSIL.

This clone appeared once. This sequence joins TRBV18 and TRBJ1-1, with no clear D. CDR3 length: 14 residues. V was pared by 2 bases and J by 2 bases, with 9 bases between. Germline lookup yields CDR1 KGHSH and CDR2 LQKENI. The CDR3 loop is CASSPVSRNTEAFF. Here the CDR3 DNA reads TGTGCCAGCTCACCAGTTTCGAGAAACACTGAAGCTTTCTTT.

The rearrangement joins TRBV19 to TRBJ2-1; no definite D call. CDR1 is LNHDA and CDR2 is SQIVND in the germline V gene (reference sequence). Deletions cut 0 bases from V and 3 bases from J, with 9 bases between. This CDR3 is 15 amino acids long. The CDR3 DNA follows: TGTGCCAGTAGTATAGATCCTCACCGCTACAATGAGCAGTTCTTC. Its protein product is CASSIDPHRYNEQFF.

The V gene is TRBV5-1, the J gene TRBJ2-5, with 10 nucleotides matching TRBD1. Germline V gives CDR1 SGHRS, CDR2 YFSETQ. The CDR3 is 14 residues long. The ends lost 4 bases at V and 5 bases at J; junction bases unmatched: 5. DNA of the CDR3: TGCGCCAGCAGCGGGACAGGGGACGCGGAGACCCAGTACTTC. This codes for CASSGTGDAETQYF.

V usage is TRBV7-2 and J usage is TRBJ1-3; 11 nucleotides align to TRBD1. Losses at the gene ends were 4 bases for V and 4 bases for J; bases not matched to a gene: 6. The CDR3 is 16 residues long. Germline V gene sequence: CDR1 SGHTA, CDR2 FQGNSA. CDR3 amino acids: CASSYQDRGPGNTIYF. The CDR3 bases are TGTGCCAGCAGCTACCAGGACAGGGGGCCGGGAAACACCATATATTTT.

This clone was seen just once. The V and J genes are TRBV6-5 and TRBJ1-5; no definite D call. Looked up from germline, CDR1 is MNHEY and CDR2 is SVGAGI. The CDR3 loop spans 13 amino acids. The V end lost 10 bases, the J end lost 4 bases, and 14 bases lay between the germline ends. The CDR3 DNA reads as TGTGCCACCTGGACCCAGGAGAATCAGCCCCAGCATTTT. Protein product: CATWTQENQPQHF.

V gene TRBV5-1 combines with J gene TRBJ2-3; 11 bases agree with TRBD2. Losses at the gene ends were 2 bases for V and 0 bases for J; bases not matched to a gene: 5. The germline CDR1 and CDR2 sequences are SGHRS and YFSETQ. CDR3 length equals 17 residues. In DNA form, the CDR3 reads TGCGCCAGCAGCTTAAGCATAGCGGGAGGGAGCACAGATACGCAGTATTTT. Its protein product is CASSLSIAGGSTDTQYF.